This TCR beta chain derives from a study of blood T cell repertoires in COVID-19. Study information: Sites across the United States, Italy and Spain contributed samples from acute and convalescent COVID-19. Sources were T cells, B-cell-depleted T cells, or PBMCs; the material itself was cDNA or gDNA.

In the authors' methods: It was from reference gene primer amplification that nucleated cell counts were estimated. Produced via immunoSEQ multiplex PCR; TCRdb's table is partial and in-frame only. That table furnishes V, J and clone size, whereas the DNA furnished D and trimming. The sample has 65,000 to 80,000 clones, 82% seen once. This CDR3 spans 15 amino acids. CDR1 and CDR2 from the germline V gene are MNHEY and SVGAGI. Unmatched junction bases numbered 2, after V lost 0 bases and J lost 4 bases. The chain employs TRBV6-5 and TRBJ2-7, with TRBD2 identical over 11 bases. The sequence derives from a human donor in a cohort sampled during active COVID-19. Sequences were obtained from peripheral blood. DNA for the CDR3: TGTGCCAGCAGTTACTCGACTAGCGGGGCGTACGAGCAGTACTTC. This translates into CASSYSTSGAYEQYF.